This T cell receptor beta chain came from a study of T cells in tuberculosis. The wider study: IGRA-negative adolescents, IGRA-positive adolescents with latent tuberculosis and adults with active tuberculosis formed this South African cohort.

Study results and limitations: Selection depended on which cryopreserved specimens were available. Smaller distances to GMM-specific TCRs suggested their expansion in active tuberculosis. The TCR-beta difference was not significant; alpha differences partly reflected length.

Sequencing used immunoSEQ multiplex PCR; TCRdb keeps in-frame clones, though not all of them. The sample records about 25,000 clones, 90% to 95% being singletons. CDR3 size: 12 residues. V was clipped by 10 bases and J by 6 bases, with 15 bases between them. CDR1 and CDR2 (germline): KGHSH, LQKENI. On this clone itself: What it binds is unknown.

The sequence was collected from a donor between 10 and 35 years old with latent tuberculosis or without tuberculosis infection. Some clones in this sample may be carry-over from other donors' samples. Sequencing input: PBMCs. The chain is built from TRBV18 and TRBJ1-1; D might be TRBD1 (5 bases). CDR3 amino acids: CATTGGTSEAFF. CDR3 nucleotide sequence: TGTGCCACCACCGGAGGGACGTCTGAAGCTTTCTTT.